This note documents a single T cell receptor (beta chain) sequence. In this sample, this clone turned up once. What this receptor recognizes is not known. The input lacks base qualities; no much larger clone sits a single base away. This sample is drawn from a study of blood T cell repertoires in COVID-19 (dated by TCRdb to about 2020). About the investigation overall: The collaborator samples originated in the United States, Italy and Spain and spanned the acute and convalescent phases of COVID-19. The prospective study material was composed of cDNA or gDNA derived from T cells, B-cell-depleted T cells, or PBMCs. Deeply sampled blood TCRbeta repertoires from subjects exposed to, actively infected with, or recovered from COVID-19 were included in the dataset. The repertoires were released in a freely available public database meant as a resource for research on the immune response to SARS-CoV-2. Samples came from the ongoing ImmuneRACE study (first 160 participants) plus 1,254 subjects from 6 global collaborators. A de-identified subject ID, COVID-19 status, age in years and sex were almost always included in the sample metadata. Where available, HLA class I and class II types were taken from metadata supplied by the sample provider and were not determined by assay-based typing.

TCRbeta CDR3 regions were amplified from genomic DNA by means of the immunoSEQ Assay, a bias-controlled multiplex PCR. Regarding the original processing steps: Within the assay, amplification of reference gene primers was used to estimate how many nucleated cells each sample contained. To quantify the absolute abundance of each unique TCRbeta CDR3 rearrangement, sequence reads were collapsed and filtered. For each sample, productive Simpson clonality was calculated as the square root of Simpson's diversity index over productive rearrangements. What TCRdb holds here is the immuneACCESS table cut down to in-frame rearrangements. Part of the clones is not present; checked against another copy, under half of the missing clones reflect an unresolved V gene, and the others are unexplained. The D gene and trimming were derived from the DNA, and the V and J assignments and clone size from that table. Within this sample are 75,000 to 100,000 clones, with more than 75% of them counted one time only. Under 7.5% of the sample comes from the top ten.

Paper-wide results and their limitations: Clinical and demographic metadata were provided uncurated, with the amount varying by source and participant.

Whole blood was collected in K2EDTA tubes by collaborating institutions according to the institutions' own protocols. For TCRbeta analysis, collaborators shipped samples as frozen whole blood, isolated PBMCs, or DNA extracted from either of those sample types. The CDR3 has 15 amino acids, counting the end cysteine and phenylalanine. The CDR3 DNA has 45 bases and is translated from base 1. V gives up 5 bases and J gives up 6 bases, and the segment between their germline ends measures 14 bases. CDR1 SGHTA and CDR2 FQGNSA are derived from the germline V gene. This clonotype was sampled from a man aged 50 to 59 with active or convalescent COVID-19. The V and J segments used are TRBV7-2 and TRBJ1-6, with a weak D call of TRBD1 (6 bases match). What was sequenced was peripheral blood. The CDR3 reads CASSKGQPSNSPLHF. The DNA is TGTGCCAGCAGCAAAGGACAGCCTTCTAATTCACCCCTCCACTTT.